The next 29 T cell receptor beta chains were all read from a single sample in a study of cytomegalovirus exposure and HLA in healthy donors. PCR primers comprised 60 Vbeta and 13 Jbeta primers. Clones were sequenced by immunoSEQ multiplex PCR, and TCRdb holds only the in-frame ones, with some missing. The profile shows 65,000 to 90,000 clones, over 60% of them singletons. Sequenced material: PBMCs. Receptor source: a man in his 60s in good health and CMV-seronegative.

This clone turned up a few times. The rearrangement uses TRBV4-2 and TRBJ1-2; TRBD1 aligns across 8 bases. The CDR3 contains 15 residues. The V gene's germline CDR1 is LGHNA and CDR2 YNFKEQ. V lost 4 bases to trimming and J lost 6 bases; unmatched junction nucleotides: 10. The CDR3 DNA reads as TGTGCCAGCAGCCCAGTGGGGACAGGAGAAGATGGCTACACCTTC. This encodes CASSPVGTGEDGYTF.

This rearrangement joins TRBV19 to TRBJ1-2; D might be TRBD1 (5 bases). The germline CDR1 and CDR2 sequences are LNHDA and SQIVND (reference sequence). This CDR3 contains 18 residues. The V gene lost 3 bases and the J gene lost 4 bases, with 24 bases spanning the gap. Here the CDR3 reads CASSISGRAGGSSYGYTF. CDR3 in DNA: TGTGCCAGTAGTATTAGCGGACGAGCGGGGGGTTCATCCTATGGCTACACCTTC.

The chain couples TRBV16 to TRBJ1-6, with 8 bases that match TRBD1. CDR1 and CDR2 (germline): KGHSY, FQNENV. V lost 6 bases to trimming and J lost 5 bases; unmatched junction nucleotides: 9. This CDR3 has 16 amino acids. The CDR3, as DNA: TGTGCCAGCAGTCTCAGGACAGGGAGGAATAATTCACCCCTCCACTTT. Translation: CASSLRTGRNNSPLHF.

The chain combines TRBV29-1 with TRBJ2-3, with 13 nucleotides matching TRBD2. With 8 bases clipped from V and 0 bases from J, the junction kept 11 bases outside the gene matches. The CDR3 sequence is 17 residues long. In germline, CDR1 is SQVTM, CDR2 ANQGSEA. CDR3 residues: CSLRTSGGPASTDTQYF. In DNA form, the CDR3 reads TGCAGCCTTCGGACTAGCGGGGGACCCGCTAGCACAGATACGCAGTATTTT.

The CDR3 DNA reads as TGTGCCTGGGGGACAGGGGCATTGGTCGAGCAGTACTTC. Translation gives CAWGTGALVEQYF. This sequence joins TRBV30 and TRBJ2-7, with 10 positions matching TRBD1. The CDR3 contains 13 residues. Germline CDR1 and CDR2: GTSNPN and SVGIG (reference sequence). With 5 bases clipped from V and 6 bases from J, the junction kept 7 bases outside the gene matches.

This chain joins TRBV6-1 and TRBJ2-7; TRBD1 is a possible D gene (5 bases). The CDR3 covers 12 residues. Germline V gene sequence: CDR1 MNHNS, CDR2 SASEGT. The germline V and J ends were trimmed by 2 bases and 4 bases, with 6 bases remaining between them. The CDR3 is CASSEQGYEQYF. The CDR3 bases are TGTGCCAGCAGTGAACAGGGATACGAGCAGTACTTC.

This clone was seen a handful of times. The chain combines TRBV5-1 with TRBJ1-2; the match to TRBD1 covers 12 bases. The CDR3 contains 15 residues. The V segment lost 4 bases and the J segment 3 bases; nucleotides outside the gene matches: 4. Germline CDR1 and CDR2: SGHRS and YFSETQ. The CDR3 protein is CASSGRDRGHYGYTF. The CDR3 nucleotides read TGCGCCAGCAGCGGGCGGGACAGGGGGCACTATGGCTACACCTTC.

The rearrangement links TRBV11-2 to TRBJ1-1; 7 bases fit TRBD1. The CDR3 loop spans 12 amino acids. The V gene's germline CDR1 is SGHAT and CDR2 FQNNGV. After removal of 5 bases from V and 11 bases from J, the junction contained 8 bases not matched to a gene. CDR3 residues: CASSRDSLRAFF. CDR3 coding DNA: TGTGCCAGCAGCCGGGACAGCCTTCGGGCTTTCTTT.

For the CDR3, the DNA is TGTGCCAGCAGCCTAACGGACATCTCCTACGAGCAGTACTTC. Translated: CASSLTDISYEQYF. The chain has TRBV11-2 and TRBJ2-7; possible D gene TRBD1, 5 bases. CDR1 is SGHAT, CDR2 FQNNGV, per germline. This CDR3 contains 14 residues. Trimming left V 5 bases short and J 0 bases short, with 11 bases between.

This clone has a single count. The genes are TRBV7-3 and TRBJ2-3, with 8 bases matching TRBD2. The CDR3 is 15 amino acids. Trimming at V came to 4 bases and at J to 2 bases, leaving 5 bases not matched to a gene. Germline V gives CDR1 SGHTA, CDR2 FQGTGA. CDR3 protein: CASSSVSGATDTQYF. CDR3 coding DNA: TGTGCCAGCAGCTCCGTTAGCGGGGCCACAGATACGCAGTATTTT.

This clone was counted a few times. This chain links TRBV13 with TRBJ1-5, with a possible D match to TRBD1 (6 bases). From germline, CDR1 is PRHDT and CDR2 FYEKMQ (reference sequence). Trimming left V 5 bases short and J 4 bases short, with 9 bases between. This CDR3 is built from 13 residues. In DNA form, the CDR3 reads TGTGCCAGCAGCCGTACAGGGAATCAGCCCCAGCATTTT. Encoded protein: CASSRTGNQPQHF. Together with reference TRBV13 and TRBJ1-5, the CDR3 gives the full variable domain: AAGVIQSPRHLIKEKRETATLKCYPIPRHDTVYWYQQGPGQDPQFLISFYEKMQSDKGSIPDRFSAQQFSDYHSELNMSSLELGDSALYFCASSRTGNQPQHFGDGTRLSIL.

The CDR3 sequence: CASSSGTGSYEQYF. The CDR3 DNA reads as TGTGCCAGCAGCTCTGGGACAGGGTCCTACGAGCAGTACTTC. The rearrangement joins TRBV7-3 to TRBJ2-5, with TRBD1 matching 9 bases. Judging by the DNA end, TRBJ2-7 fits better; the J call may be wrong. Germline assignment: CDR1 SGHTA and CDR2 FQGTGA. This CDR3 contains 14 residues.

The rearrangement links TRBV11-3 to TRBJ2-7, with TRBD1 matching over 7 bases. CDR1 and CDR2 (germline): SGHNT, YENEEA. The CDR3 totals 13 residues. J was trimmed by 4 bases and V by 5 bases; bases with no gene match: 5. The CDR3 reads CASSPGQTYEQYF. CDR3 nucleotides: TGTGCCAGCAGCCCGGGACAGACATACGAGCAGTACTTC.

The gene calls are TRBV6-5 and TRBJ1-1; TRBD1 might be the D (5 bases). Germline V lookup: CDR1 MNHEY, CDR2 SVGAGI. CDR3 length: 15 residues. The V and J ends lost 6 bases and 4 bases respectively, with 18 bases between them. The CDR3 sequence is CASSDKGRGITEAFF. The CDR3 nucleotides read TGTGCCAGCAGCGACAAGGGGCGCGGGATCACTGAAGCTTTCTTT.

This clone was recorded at least ten times. The junction shows a germline mismatch at one end, possibly a read error. This sequence joins TRBV7-7 and TRBJ2-3, with TRBD2 matching over 7 bases. Per the germline V gene, CDR1 is SSHAT and CDR2 is FNYEAQ (reference sequence). This CDR3 is built from 15 residues. The CDR3 DNA reads as TGTGCTAGCAGCTTGAGCGGGGTTAACACAGATACGCAGTATTTT. Translation gives CASSLSGVNTDTQYF.

The V and J genes are TRBV5-1 and TRBJ2-7, with D tentatively TRBD2 (7 bases). CDR1 SGHRS and CDR2 YFSETQ come from the germline V gene. The length of the CDR3 is 16 residues. V lost 3 bases and J lost 3, with 19 bases in between. For the CDR3, the DNA is TGCGCCAGCAGCTCCCTGGGGGGGGCAGGGATCTACGAGCAGTACTTC. Amino acids: CASSSLGGAGIYEQYF.

V usage is TRBV6-6 and J usage is TRBJ2-1; 8 positions match TRBD2. The length of the CDR3 is 14 residues. V shed 8 bases and J 1 base; nucleotides not matched to a gene: 4. From germline, CDR1 is MNHNY and CDR2 SVGAGI (reference sequence). The CDR3 loop reads CASVAGYSYNEQFF. The CDR3 region has the DNA TGTGCCAGCGTAGCGGGGTATTCCTACAATGAGCAGTTCTTC.

The V call is TRBV19, the J call TRBJ1-2; D ambiguous. With 5 bases removed from V and 7 bases from J, the gap between germline ends came to 14 bases. Germline V gene data show CDR1 as LNHDA and CDR2 as SQIVND (reference sequence). The CDR3 extends over 13 amino acids. The CDR3 reads CASSPTWESGYTF. For the CDR3, the DNA is TGTGCCAGTAGTCCAACATGGGAGAGTGGCTACACCTTC. Full variable domain (outside the CDR3, taken from reference TRBV19 and TRBJ1-2): DGGITQSPKYLFRKEGQNVTLSCEQNLNHDAMYWYRQDPGQGLRLIYYSQIVNDFQKGDIAEGYSVSREKKESFPLTVTSAQKNPTAFYLCASSPTWESGYTFGSGTRLTVV.

The chain carries TRBV19 and TRBJ2-3, with 8 bases aligning to TRBD2. CDR1 LNHDA and CDR2 SQIVND come from the germline V gene (reference sequence). The CDR3 runs 17 residues. V shed 4 bases, J shed 5 bases, and the junction held 14 bases outside the gene matches. The CDR3 sequence is CASSTQNRGGQGDTQYF. DNA for the CDR3: TGTGCCAGTAGTACCCAAAACCGGGGGGGCCAGGGAGATACGCAGTATTTT.

CDR3 bases: TGTGCCAGCAAGCGGGGGGGAGATCGCAATCAGCCCCAGCATTTT. It is translated as CASKRGGDRNQPQHF. V usage is TRBV6-6 and J usage is TRBJ1-5; TRBD1 is a possible D gene (5 bases). V lost 7 bases to trimming and J lost 2 bases, with 15 bases between them. This CDR3 contains 15 residues. Germline values: CDR1 MNHNY, CDR2 SVGAGI (reference sequence).

This chain links TRBV18 with TRBJ2-1; TRBD2 matches at 8 bases. The V segment lost 1 base and the J segment 5 bases; nucleotides outside the gene matches: 10. This CDR3 comprises 17 residues. Germline V lookup: CDR1 KGHSH, CDR2 LQKENI. This CDR3 reads CASSPQTGGAGNNEQFF. CDR3 bases: TGTGCCAGCTCACCACAGACCGGGGGGGCTGGAAACAATGAGCAGTTCTTC.

The chain joins TRBV9 to TRBJ2-3; D perhaps matches TRBD1 (6 bases). V was trimmed by 4 bases and J by 4 bases, leaving 16 bases between them. CDR1 and CDR2 from the germline V gene are SGDLS and YYNGEE. The CDR3 runs to 15 residues. This CDR3 is CASSLTSTGPDTQYF. In nucleotides, the CDR3 is TGTGCCAGCAGCTTAACATCGACAGGCCCAGATACGCAGTATTTT.

As concerns this clone: This sample also contains other DNA sequences that code for the same CDR3. The chain employs TRBV11-3 and TRBJ2-7, with 9 bases that match TRBD1. The CDR3 runs 15 residues. With V trimmed by 5 bases and J by 5 bases, 10 bases remained unmatched. Germline assignment: CDR1 SGHNT and CDR2 YENEEA. Here the CDR3 DNA reads TGTGCCAGCAGCCCCGGGGGGACAGGGATAGACGAGCAGTACTTC. This sequence encodes CASSPGGTGIDEQYF.

V gene TRBV2 combines with J gene TRBJ2-5; 9 bases agree with TRBD2. The J call may be wrong; the DNA end is better matched by TRBJ2-7. The CDR3 runs to 17 residues. Germline values: CDR1 SNHLY, CDR2 FYNNEI. The CDR3 DNA reads as TGTGCCAGCAGTACCCTGGGGGCGGGGGGGGCTTCCTACGAGCAGTACTTC. Amino acids: CASSTLGAGGASYEQYF.

The V gene is TRBV14, the J gene TRBJ2-7; D is unresolved. Trimming took off 3 bases at V and 2 bases at J, with 8 bases between the two ends. Germline-derived CDR1 and CDR2 are SGHDN and FVKESK. This CDR3 has 13 residues. DNA for the CDR3: TGTGCCAGCAGCCATCGGTCGACCTACGAGCAGTACTTC. Its translation: CASSHRSTYEQYF. The whole variable domain, remainder taken from reference TRBV14 and TRBJ2-7, is EAGVTQFPSHSVIEKGQTVTLRCDPISGHDNLYWYRRVMGKEIKFLLHFVKESKQDESGMPNNRFLAERTGGTYSTLKVQPAELEDSGVYFCASSHRSTYEQYFGPGTRLTVT.

The gene calls are TRBV5-1 and TRBJ2-2, with a weak D call TRBD2 (5 bases). Germline CDR1 reads SGHRS; CDR2 reads YFSETQ. Trimming removed 3 bases from V and 3 bases from J, with 15 bases in between. The CDR3 is made up of 16 amino acids. The CDR3 loop is CASSSLSDSHTGELFF. In DNA, the CDR3 is TGCGCCAGCAGCTCACTTTCGGACTCACACACCGGGGAGCTGTTTTTT.

The chain uses TRBV10-3 and TRBJ2-1, with D perhaps matching TRBD2 (5 bases). Trimming cost V 3 bases and J 8 bases, with 11 bases left between them. The CDR3 is 13 residues long. Germline values: CDR1 ENHRY, CDR2 SYGVKD. The CDR3 DNA is TGTGCCATCAGTGACGGAGCGGACCATGAGCAGTTCTTC. Translated, it gives CAISDGADHEQFF.

The chain links TRBV7-8 to TRBJ1-2, with TRBD1 as a possible D gene (6 bases). The V gene's germline CDR1 is SGHVS and CDR2 FQNEAQ. V shed 5 bases and J shed 8 bases, with 15 bases lying between them. This CDR3 has 13 residues. CDR3 protein: CASSRGGADGYTF. CDR3 DNA: TGTGCCAGCAGCCGCGGGGGGGCGGACGGCTACACCTTC. The variable domain in full, with the rest retrieved from reference TRBV7-8 and TRBJ1-2, is GAGVSQSPRYKVAKRGQDVALRCDPISGHVSLFWYQQALGQGPEFLTYFQNEAQLDKSGLPSDRFFAERPEGSVSTLKIQRTQQEDSAVYLCASSRGGADGYTFGSGTRLTVV.

The chain uses TRBV6-6 and TRBJ1-2; 9 positions match TRBD1. J lost 8 bases, V lost 10 bases, and 11 bases had no gene match. This CDR3 is built from 13 residues. The germline V gene encodes CDR1 MNHNY and CDR2 SVGAGI (reference sequence). In DNA form, the CDR3 reads TGTGCCATTCGGACAGGGGACGGTTTGGGCTACACCTTC. This codes for CAIRTGDGLGYTF.